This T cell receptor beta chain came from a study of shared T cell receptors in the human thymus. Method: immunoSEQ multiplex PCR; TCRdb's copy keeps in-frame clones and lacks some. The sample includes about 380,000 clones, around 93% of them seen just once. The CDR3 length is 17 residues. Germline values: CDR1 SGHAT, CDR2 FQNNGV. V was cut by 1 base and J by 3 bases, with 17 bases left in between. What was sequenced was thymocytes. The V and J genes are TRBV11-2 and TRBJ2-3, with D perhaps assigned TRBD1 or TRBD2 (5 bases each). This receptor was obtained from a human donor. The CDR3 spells CASSLAGTKPRTDTQYF. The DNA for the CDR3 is TGTGCCAGCAGCTTAGCGGGGACCAAGCCCAGGACAGATACGCAGTATTTT.